This TCR beta chain originates from a study of cytomegalovirus exposure and HLA in healthy donors. PCR used 60 Vbeta primers and 13 Jbeta primers. Sequencing used immunoSEQ multiplex PCR; TCRdb keeps in-frame clones, though not all of them. The sample lists roughly 150,000 clones, about 80% occurring once. Looked up from germline, CDR1 is SGHAT and CDR2 is FQNNGV. The CDR3 is 14 amino acids. V gave up 8 bases and J gave up 5 bases, with 16 bases separating them. This chain uses TRBV11-2 with TRBJ2-1; weak D call: TRBD2 (5 bases). Sequencing was done on a sample of PBMCs. This clonotype originated in a man aged 40-50 years in good health and CMV-seropositive. The CDR3 DNA reads as TGTGCCAGCCAATCATACGGGGTGAACAATGAGCAGTTCTTC. It codes for CASQSYGVNNEQFF.